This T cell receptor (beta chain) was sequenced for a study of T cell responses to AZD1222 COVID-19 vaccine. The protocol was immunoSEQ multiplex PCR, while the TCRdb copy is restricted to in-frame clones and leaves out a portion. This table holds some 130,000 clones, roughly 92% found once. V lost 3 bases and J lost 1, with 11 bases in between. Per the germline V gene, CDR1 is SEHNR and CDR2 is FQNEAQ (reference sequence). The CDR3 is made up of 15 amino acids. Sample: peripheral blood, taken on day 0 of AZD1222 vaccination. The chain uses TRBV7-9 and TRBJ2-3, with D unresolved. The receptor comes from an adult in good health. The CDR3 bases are TGTGCCAGCAGCTTTTCGAGGATTGGCACAGATACGCAGTATTTT. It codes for CASSFSRIGTDTQYF.